This TCR beta chain was found in a study of radiotherapy plus CTLA-4 blockade in lung cancer. Turning to the study itself: Objective responses emerged in roughly 20% of patients, and roughly 30% attained disease control.

Only in-frame clones appear in the TCRdb table, and some are missing; sequencing was by immunoSEQ multiplex PCR. The data contain 60,000 to 75,000 clones, more than 70% of them singletons. Study results and limitations: Blood saw expansion of tumor-derived TCR clones after radiotherapy plus ipilimumab.

Germline V gene sequence: CDR1 SGHAT, CDR2 FQNNGV. The CDR3 runs to 14 residues. V gave up 5 bases and J gave up 8 bases, with 13 bases separating them. With regard to this clone: Antigen: not known.

Each patient with chemo-refractory metastatic non-small-cell lung cancer was treated with focal radiation plus CTLA-4 blockade using ipilimumab. Sequenced material: peripheral blood, taken from a patient treated with radiotherapy plus ipilimumab. The chain combines TRBV11-2 with TRBJ1-6, with a possible D match to TRBD1 (5 bases). The source is a human donor with non-small cell lung cancer whose response to radiotherapy plus ipilimumab could not be evaluated. Some clones in this sample may be carry-over from other donors' samples. CDR3 sequence (DNA): TGTGCCAGCAGCACCGACGGGGGATATTCACCCCTCCACTTT. Protein: CASSTDGGYSPLHF.